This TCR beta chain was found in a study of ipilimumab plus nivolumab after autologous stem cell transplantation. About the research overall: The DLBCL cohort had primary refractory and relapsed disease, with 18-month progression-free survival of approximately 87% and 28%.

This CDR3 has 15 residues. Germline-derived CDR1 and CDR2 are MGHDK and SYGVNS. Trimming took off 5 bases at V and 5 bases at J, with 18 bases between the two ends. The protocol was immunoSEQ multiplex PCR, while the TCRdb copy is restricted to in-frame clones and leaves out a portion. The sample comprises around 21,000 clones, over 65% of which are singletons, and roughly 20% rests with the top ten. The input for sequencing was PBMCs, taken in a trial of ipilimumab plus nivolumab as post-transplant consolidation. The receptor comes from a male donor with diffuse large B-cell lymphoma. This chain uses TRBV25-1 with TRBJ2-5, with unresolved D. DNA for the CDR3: TGTGCCAGCAGTCCCCGCGGCCTCTTAAGGGAGACCCAGTACTTC. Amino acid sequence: CASSPRGLLRETQYF.